This T cell receptor beta chain was recovered during a study of blood T cell repertoires in COVID-19. For recovered donors of Cohort 3, there were two negative PCRs, clearance, or symptom resolution. Profiling relied on immunoSEQ multiplex PCR, and the TCRdb table lists in-frame clones only, not all of them. Of approximately 440,000 clones listed, 90% are singletons. This CDR3 is 19 amino acids long. Germline V gene lookup returns CDR1 MDHEN and CDR2 SYDVKM. The junction had 19 bases not matched to a gene; V was cut back by 5 bases and J by 2 bases. Sequences were obtained from PBMCs or T cells enriched from blood (not recorded which). The chain employs TRBV28 and TRBJ1-1, with 8 bases lining up with TRBD1. The sequence was collected from a man aged 18 to 30 who had recovered from COVID-19. The DNA of the CDR3 is TGTGCCAGCAGTCGGGCCCCCCACAGGGGGGGAACCTTAAACACTGAAGCTTTCTTT. Translated, it gives CASSRAPHRGGTLNTEAFF.